This TCR beta chain was obtained from a study of blood T cell repertoires in COVID-19. As for the study in general: Sites across the United States, Italy and Spain contributed samples from acute and convalescent COVID-19. Sources were T cells, B-cell-depleted T cells, or PBMCs; the material itself was cDNA or gDNA.

In the authors' methods: Reference gene primer amplification in the assay estimated nucleated cell counts. Produced via immunoSEQ multiplex PCR; TCRdb's table is partial and in-frame only. The DNA was the basis for D and trimming; V, J and clone size are from that table. The sample carries roughly 95,000 clones, 85% to 95% recorded once. V shed 6 bases and J shed 7 bases, with 13 bases lying between them. Germline V gene lookup returns CDR1 MDHEN and CDR2 SYDVKM. The CDR3 totals 13 residues. The sequenced sample consisted of peripheral blood. This TCR was recovered from a woman aged 45 to 65 in a cohort sampled during active COVID-19. J is TRBJ2-1 and V is TRBV28; D is unresolved. The CDR3 sequence is CASSPPAYNEQFF. CDR3 in DNA: TGTGCCAGCAGCCCCCCAGCGTATAATGAGCAGTTCTTC.